These T cell receptor beta chains were read from a single sample in a study of breast tumors, draining lymph nodes, adjacent tissues. One entry per CDR3 protein, called by TCRdb with MiXCR from the multiplex PCR reads. The sample holds 150,000 to 200,000 distinct CDR3 sequences, 33% seen once. The source material was axillary lymph node tissue. These receptors came from a female donor with breast cancer. Some clones in this sample may be carry-over from other donors' samples. The CDR3 runs from the conserved cysteine through the conserved F or W. Fields, in order: clone size, V gene, D gene, J gene, CDR3 protein, CDR3 DNA. D genes are given only for firm matches. Only part of the rows carry a size: once, few, many, or a class if the clone is expanded.

>NA|TRBV7-8|TRBD1|TRBJ1-4
CASSLGRGQLLEKLFF
TGTGCCAGCAGCTTAGGGCGGGGACAGCTGCTAGAAAAACTGTTTTTT
>many|TRBV7-9|NA|TRBJ2-1
CASSSLEKGIRQFF
TGTGCCAGCAGCTCGCTTGAGAAGGGCATACGGCAGTTCTTC
>NA|TRBV2|NA|TRBJ2-7
CASSAMTIDEQYF
TGTGCCAGCAGTGCTATGACTATTGACGAGCAGTACTTC
>many|TRBV19|NA|TRBJ1-1
CASSSGWTEAFF
TGTGCCAGTAGTTCGGGGTGGACTGAAGCTTTCTTT
>many|TRBV15|TRBD1|TRBJ2-7
CATRHRGAYEQYF
TGTGCCACCAGGCACAGGGGAGCCTACGAGCAGTACTTC
>many|TRBV7-6|NA|TRBJ1-2
CASSLSRGQGYTF
TGTGCCAGCAGCTTATCCCGGGGGCAAGGCTACACCTTC
>few|TRBV13|NA|TRBJ1-1
CASSSPGTDNTEAFF
TGTGCCAGCAGCAGCCCGGGGACGGATAACACTGAAGCTTTCTTT
>NA|TRBV6-5|NA|TRBJ1-5
CASSHSPYSNQPQHF
TGTGCCAGCAGTCACTCCCCCTATAGCAATCAGCCCCAGCATTTT
>NA|TRBV6-5|NA|TRBJ1-1
CASSPGVTEAFF
TGTGCCAGCAGTCCAGGGGTCACTGAAGCTTTCTTT
>many|TRBV6-6|NA|TRBJ2-2
CASSFRDSGGELFF
TGTGCCAGCAGTTTTCGGGACTCCGGAGGGGAGCTGTTTTTT